This T cell receptor beta chain was retrieved from a study of shared clonotypes between healthy human individuals (dated by TCRdb to about 2020). With respect to the entire study: A couple of women and a few men aged 18 to 49 years were included in the cohort. Between about 0.85 and 8.9 billion PBMCs per donor were obtained by leukapheresis. To increase sequencing depth and limit assay-specific biases, different laboratories used diverse techniques to prepare libraries and sequence TCR repertoires. For each donor, CD4 naive and CD4 memory were each run on three plates, CD8 naive on two plates, and CD8 memory on one plate. The study deeply sequenced blood TCR repertoires of several healthy adults to estimate repertoire size and the extent of clonotype sharing between individuals. What the work shows at the level of the full study, not this receptor alone: Based on pairwise subsampling, the degree of clonotype sharing among donors was expected to be affected by sequencing depth. Naive subsets generally had larger estimated clonotype richness than memory subsets did. The genetic and exposure-history diversity represented was limited by the small number of donors. Sampling was restricted to blood, and TCR repertoires in tissue are likely to differ from TCR repertoires in blood. Compared with non-shared clonotypes, the clonotypes found in all four sorted-subset donors had higher generation probabilities. Even with the large sequencing depth, rarefaction of the sorted-subset datasets indicated that sequencing was incomplete. Across a handful of donors, approximately 4.9% of naive CD4, 3.5% of naive CD8, around 2.1% of memory CD4, and around 0.4% of memory CD8 clonotypes were shared.

Using the deep immunoSEQ assay, TCR CDR3 regions were amplified from genomic DNA by multiplex PCR. Extracted genomic DNA from each cell subset was distributed evenly across all wells of several immunoSEQ 96-well plates, and each plate was treated as a replicate. For sorted subsets, 150 to 250 ng genomic DNA, equal to about 30,000 T cell genomes, was loaded into each replicate PCR. Purified libraries were quantified with a Qubit 3.0 fluorometer, sized on a Bioanalyzer 2100, and re-quantified with the KAPA Library Quantification kit. A separate single-read 150-cycle Illumina NextSeq 550 flow cell was used to sequence each immunoSEQ 96-well plate. Per the original workflow: Because the immunoSEQ output held only junctional sequences and lacked quality scores, the filtering could not match the filtering applied to full-length reads. To assign V/J genes and CDR3, sequences were annotated against IMGT germline references using PyIR, a Python wrapper for IgBLAST v1.9. Reads were removed for weak V/J assignments (E-value above 1e-6), missing CDR3, stop codons, out-of-frame junctions, or ambiguous translated residues. V3J clonotypes were defined by identical inferred V gene, J gene, and CDR3 amino acid sequence. Percentage overlap between repertoires was calculated by dividing the number of shared unique clonotypes by the size of the smaller repertoire. Repertoire richness was assessed with RTK rarefaction, the Chao1 estimator, and Recon v2.1 estimates of unobserved clonotypes. Generation probabilities for all TCRbeta clonotypes obtained by the gDNA method from a handful of donors were computed using OLGA. The table comes from immuneACCESS by way of TCRdb, which keeps in-frame sequences with V and J called. Part of the clones is missing from these tables; in studies checked, under half for an unresolved V gene and the rest for unknown reasons. The D gene and trimming were derived from the DNA, and the V and J assignments and clone size from that table. The sample table contains about 960,000 clones; only one count was recorded for 60% to 85% of them. The ten largest clonotypes hold over 1.3% of the sample.

CDR3 length: 15 amino acids, cysteine to phenylalanine. CDR3 DNA is the only sequence kept; it has 45 bases, read in frame from the first base. CDR1 SGHNT and CDR2 YYREEE are derived from the germline V gene (reference sequence). The germline V and J ends show losses of 5 bases and 2 bases respectively, and no gene match explains 8 bases of the junction. The donors were healthy, HIV-negative adults with no recently reported acute infections or vaccinations. All donors were Caucasian adults living in Nashville, Tennessee, USA. CD4+ T cells were enriched by magnetic negative selection; naive cells were then positively selected on CD45RA, and the negative fraction formed the memory subset. Blood was obtained by leukapheresis, after which PBMCs were separated by Ficoll-Histopaque density gradient centrifugation and cryopreserved in liquid nitrogen vapor phase. Purity and quantity of every magnetically sorted T cell population were checked by analytical flow cytometry. Genomic DNA was isolated from each sorted fraction and quantified by UV absorbance on a Nanodrop 2000c.

This clone has only one observation. Its binding antigen is unknown. Base quality data are lacking; no much larger clone is found one base away. This receptor was identified in a man between 18 and 35 years old in good health. The V gene is TRBV5-4 and the J gene is TRBJ2-3, and 7 bases in between align with TRBD1. What was sequenced was memory CD4+ T cells sorted from blood. The sample's cell subset or site, from its label and the paper: CD45RA-negative fraction. The nucleotides are TGTGCCAGCAGACCCGGTGGACAGGCCACAGATACGCAGTATTTT. This gives the protein CASRPGGQATDTQYF.